This entry describes one T cell receptor (beta chain). The data are from a study of blood T cell repertoires in COVID-19. Whole-study context: From the United States, Italy and Spain came samples of acute and convalescent COVID-19. Sources were T cells, B-cell-depleted T cells, or PBMCs; the material itself was cDNA or gDNA.

How the authors handled the data: Nucleated cell counts were estimated from reference gene primer amplification. Assay: immunoSEQ multiplex PCR; the TCRdb copy retains only in-frame clones and omits some. D and trimming were read from the DNA, whereas the V and J calls and clone size are those reported in that table. The sample has fewer than 80,000 clones, around nine tenths seen once. CDR3 length equals 14 residues. The germline V and J ends were trimmed by 8 bases and 0 bases, with 11 bases remaining between them. The V gene's germline CDR1 is MNHEY and CDR2 SMNVEV (reference sequence). Specimen: peripheral blood. This clonotype was obtained from an older man with acute or convalescent COVID-19. This chain links TRBV27 with TRBJ1-5; no clear D. The CDR3 here is CASWSRYSNQPQHF. CDR3 DNA: TGTGCCAGCTGGAGTCGGTATAGCAATCAGCCCCAGCATTTT.